This TCR beta chain stems from a study of T cell responses to AZD1222 COVID-19 vaccine. Overall study context: Pooling covered second doses at about 4 or about 12 weeks.

TCRdb's table, derived via immunoSEQ multiplex PCR, lists solely in-frame clones and lacks some. The sample consists of roughly 130,000 clones, around 90% of them appearing once. From germline, CDR1 is SEHNR and CDR2 FQNEAQ (reference sequence). CDR3 length equals 19 residues. V lost 3 bases and J lost 1; bases outside the gene matches: 14. This clone was seen a single time. Its antigen is unidentified. Study results and caveats: Vaccine-associated CD4 TCRs ranged over spike, dominating at 160-218 and 743-854. The donor cohort was predominantly white British with a female majority, and clonal diversity may have been underestimated.

This chain uses TRBV7-9 with TRBJ1-1; 10 nucleotides match TRBD1. Sequencing was performed on peripheral blood, taken on day 0 of AZD1222 vaccination. This sequence was found in an adult in good health. CDR3 coding DNA: TGTGCCAGCAGCTTCGTCAAAACCGGGACAGGGGATGGGAACACTGAAGCTTTCTTT. It yields the protein CASSFVKTGTGDGNTEAFF.